Presented here are 19 T cell receptor beta chains from one specimen sequenced in a study of CD8 T cells in Susac syndrome. cDNA came from approximately 0.5 to 1 ug RNA primed by random hexamers. TCRdb processed the immunoSEQ multiplex PCR reads anew with MiXCR; each CDR3 protein has one entry. Of roughly 180,000 distinct CDR3 sequences listed, roughly 94% are singletons. The sequenced sample consisted of CD4+ T cells from PBMCs. The receptor set was obtained from a human donor with Susac syndrome.

J is TRBJ2-5 and V is TRBV20-1; TRBD1 or TRBD2 may be the D gene (5 bases each). Germline V gives CDR1 DFQATT, CDR2 SNEGSKA (reference sequence). The CDR3 spans 15 residues. With 4 bases removed from V and 7 bases from J, the gap between germline ends came to 22 bases. Here the CDR3 DNA reads TGCAGTGCTAAGGATCGGGTCGGGTTTGGGGGGACCCAGTACTTC. Amino acid sequence: CSAKDRVGFGGTQYF.

The V gene is TRBV20-1, the J gene TRBJ2-5; 9 positions agree with TRBD2. Trimming took 2 bases from V and 1 from J; bases not matched to a gene: 11. This CDR3 is built from 17 residues. CDR1 and CDR2 (germline): DFQATT, SNEGSKA (reference sequence). The CDR3 nucleotides are TGCAGTGCTAGAAAACACGGGGCTAGCGGGGCCCAAGAGACCCAGTACTTC. It is translated as CSARKHGASGAQETQYF.

This clonotype is a singleton in its sample. The V call is TRBV30, the J call TRBJ1-2, with unresolved D. V was cut by 4 bases and J by 1 base, with 13 bases left in between. CDR1 and CDR2 (germline): GTSNPN, SVGIG (reference sequence). The length of the CDR3 is 14 residues. CDR3 sequence: CAWTPLSHNYGYTF. As DNA, the CDR3 is TGTGCCTGGACTCCCCTTAGTCATAACTATGGCTACACCTTC.

The V call is TRBV20-1, the J call TRBJ2-7; a weak D match, TRBD2 (6 bases). The CDR3 sequence is 14 residues long. Germline CDR1 is DFQATT and CDR2 is SNEGSKA (reference sequence). With 6 bases removed from V and 5 bases from J, the gap between germline ends came to 20 bases. The CDR3 region has the DNA TGCAGTGCCATACACCCGGGACTGACGGACGAGCAGTACTTC. It translates to CSAIHPGLTDEQYF.

The chain combines TRBV5-1 with TRBJ1-1; the D is unclear. The germline V gene encodes CDR1 SGHRS and CDR2 YFSETQ. CDR3 size: 13 residues. V lost 1 base, J lost 4 bases, and 8 bases lay in between. The CDR3 loop reads CASSLSPLTEAFF. CDR3 coding DNA: TGCGCCAGCAGCTTGAGCCCTCTCACTGAAGCTTTCTTT.

The J gene is TRBJ1-2, the V gene TRBV6-5; 9 bases are a match to TRBD1. CDR1 and CDR2 (germline): MNHEY, SVGAGI. This CDR3 is built from 14 residues. V trimming: 6 bases; J trimming: 4 bases; junction bases outside the gene matches: 6. CDR3 nucleotides: TGTGCCAGCAGCCACAGGGGGCGCGGCTATGGCTACACCTTC. This translates into CASSHRGRGYGYTF.

The V call is TRBV20-1, the J call TRBJ1-4; no clear D gene. The CDR3 is made up of 15 amino acids. CDR1 and CDR2 from the germline V gene are DFQATT and SNEGSKA (reference sequence). The germline V and J ends were trimmed by 4 bases and 4 bases, with 16 bases remaining between them. The CDR3 here is CSAKPDRVGNEKLFF. The CDR3 DNA follows: TGCAGTGCTAAGCCCGACCGAGTTGGTAATGAAAAACTGTTTTTT.

The chain has TRBV2 and TRBJ1-5, with TRBD1 matching 8 bases. From germline, CDR1 is SNHLY and CDR2 FYNNEI. The CDR3 length is 13 residues. The ends lost 8 bases at V and 2 bases at J; junction bases unmatched: 2. The DNA of the CDR3 is TGTGCCAGCGACAGGGGTGGCAATCAGCCCCAGCATTTT. It codes for CASDRGGNQPQHF.

The V and J genes are TRBV10-3 and TRBJ2-5, with TRBD2 as a possible D gene (6 bases). Germline CDR1 reads ENHRY; CDR2 reads SYGVKD. V shed 2 bases and J shed 3 bases, with 7 bases lying between them. The CDR3 consists of 13 residues. The CDR3 protein is CAISEGEEETQYF. In DNA form, the CDR3 reads TGTGCCATCAGTGAGGGGGAGGAAGAGACCCAGTACTTC.

The rearrangement uses TRBV20-1 and TRBJ1-2; D may be TRBD1 (5 bases). The germline gives CDR1 DFQATT, CDR2 SNEGSKA (reference sequence). The CDR3 covers 12 residues. The ends were cut back, 0 bases at V and 8 bases at J, with 10 bases in the middle. The CDR3 loop reads CSARDGQGGYTF. For the CDR3, the DNA is TGCAGTGCTAGAGATGGGCAGGGCGGCTACACCTTC.

The V gene is TRBV6-1, the J gene TRBJ1-1, with 9 bases aligning to TRBD1. This CDR3 has 15 residues. The ends lost 7 bases at V and 1 base at J; junction bases unmatched: 7. Germline-derived CDR1 and CDR2 are MNHNS and SASEGT. The CDR3 bases are TGTGCCAGCAACCAGCCGGGACAGGGGAACACTGAAGCTTTCTTT. Translating it yields CASNQPGQGNTEAFF.

This chain links TRBV4-2 with TRBJ2-5; unclear D gene. V was trimmed by 3 bases and J by 5 bases, leaving 7 bases between them. The V gene's germline CDR1 is LGHNA and CDR2 YNFKEQ. The CDR3 sequence is 12 residues long. For the CDR3, the DNA is TGTGCCAGCAGCCAGAAACGGGAGACCCAGTACTTC. Protein: CASSQKRETQYF.

The chain joins TRBV2 to TRBJ1-4, with D possibly being TRBD1 (6 bases). CDR1 and CDR2 from the germline V gene are SNHLY and FYNNEI. This CDR3 comprises 14 residues. Trimming left V 2 bases short and J 6 bases short, with 10 bases between. CDR3 in amino acids: CASSERSGDEKLFF. The CDR3 DNA reads as TGTGCCAGCAGTGAAAGGTCAGGGGATGAAAAACTGTTTTTT.

This sequence joins TRBV27 and TRBJ2-2; D gene unclear. The CDR3 length is 15 residues. CDR1 is MNHEY, CDR2 SMNVEV, per germline (reference sequence). The V end was cut by 2 bases, the J end by 0 bases, with 7 bases between. CDR3 loop: CASSLDLANTGELFF. The CDR3 nucleotides are TGTGCCAGCAGTTTAGACCTGGCGAACACCGGGGAGCTGTTTTTT.

V and J are TRBV27 and TRBJ1-4; no definite D call. The ends were cut back, 3 bases at V and 7 bases at J, with 12 bases in the middle. The CDR3 extends over 14 amino acids. Germline loops: CDR1 MNHEY, CDR2 SMNVEV (reference sequence). As DNA, the CDR3 is TGTGCCAGCAGTTTTGGGAGGGTTGGTGAAAAACTGTTTTTT. Translating gives CASSFGRVGEKLFF.

The chain uses TRBV2 and TRBJ2-4; possible D gene TRBD2, 6 bases. Per the germline V gene, CDR1 is SNHLY and CDR2 is FYNNEI. This CDR3 is built from 15 residues. Trimming took off 6 bases at V and 6 bases at J, with 18 bases between the two ends. CDR3 sequence (DNA): TGTGCCAGCAGCCCGGGACTCCAAGGGAGAAACATTCAGTACTTC. Protein: CASSPGLQGRNIQYF. Variable domain in full (rest from reference TRBV2 and TRBJ2-4): EPEVTQTPSHQVTQMGQEVILRCVPISNHLYFYWYRQILGQKVEFLVSFYNNEISEKSEIFDDQFSVERPDGSNFTLKIRSTKLEDSAMYFCASSPGLQGRNIQYFGAGTRLSVL.

V gene TRBV30 combines with J gene TRBJ2-1; D unresolved. Trimming left V 4 bases short and J 0 bases short, with 10 bases between. Germline V gene data show CDR1 as GTSNPN and CDR2 as SVGIG (reference sequence). The CDR3 is made up of 14 amino acids. CDR3 loop: CAWKRLPSYNEQFF. The CDR3 nucleotides read TGTGCCTGGAAAAGATTACCCTCCTACAATGAGCAGTTCTTC.

The V gene is TRBV21-1, the J gene TRBJ2-2; the table gives TRBD2 as D, unverified against the DNA. TRBV21-1 is a pseudogene. The CDR3 spans 17 residues. The CDR3, as DNA: TGTGCCAGCCGAAAGAGCGATAGCGGGAACGACACCGGGGAGCTGTTTTTT. Translation gives CASRKSDSGNDTGELFF.

The chain employs TRBV7-9 and TRBJ1-2; D call uncertain. The ends were cut back, 0 bases at V and 7 bases at J, with 15 bases in the middle. There are 15 residues in the CDR3. Germline V lookup: CDR1 SEHNR, CDR2 FQNEAQ (reference sequence). The CDR3 loop reads CASSLARGDLGGYTF. The CDR3 DNA reads TGTGCCAGCAGCTTAGCGCGCGGGGATTTGGGTGGCTACACCTTC.